The 10 T cell receptor beta chains in this list originate from one sample, sequenced in a study of CD8 T cells in ankylosing spondylitis. TCRdb independently ran MiXCR on the 5' RACE reads; one entry per CDR3 protein. Seen here are roughly 100,000 distinct CDR3 sequences, around 24% observed once, and the top ten hold 9% to 15%. Source material: synovial fluid, either unsorted or a sorted T cell fraction (not recorded which). The receptors were gathered from a male donor with ankylosing spondylitis.

The table lists this clonotype with a few counts. V gene TRBV6-1 combines with J gene TRBJ2-1; 9 bases line up with TRBD1. The CDR3 runs to 16 residues. Trimming took 4 bases from V and 6 from J; bases not matched to a gene: 10. Germline-derived CDR1 and CDR2 are MNHNS and SASEGT. The CDR3 sequence: CASSALSGTGSNEQFF. DNA of the CDR3: TGTGCCAGCAGTGCCCTTTCCGGGACAGGGAGCAATGAGCAGTTCTTC.

This clonotype has a single count. This sequence joins TRBV5-6 and TRBJ2-1; 15 positions agree with TRBD2. This CDR3 contains 15 residues. Germline values: CDR1 SGHDT, CDR2 YYEEEE. V gave up 7 bases and J gave up 6 bases; unmatched junction bases: 5. In DNA, the CDR3 is TGTGCCAGCGGCTCGGGACTAGCGGGAGGCAATGAGCAGTTCTTC. This translates into CASGSGLAGGNEQFF.

The chain carries TRBV6-1 and TRBJ1-1; D gene ambiguous. This CDR3 region has 14 residues. V lost 3 bases and J 1 base, leaving 9 bases between the germline ends. The germline V gene encodes CDR1 MNHNS and CDR2 SASEGT. The CDR3 region is CASSEFRENTEAFF. The DNA of the CDR3 is TGTGCCAGCAGTGAGTTCCGCGAGAACACTGAAGCTTTCTTT.

This chain connects TRBV12-5 to TRBJ2-1; perhaps TRBD1 as D (5 bases). Germline CDR1 LGHNT, CDR2 FRNRAP. The CDR3 spans 15 residues. The germline V and J ends were trimmed by 1 base and 3 bases, with 10 bases remaining between them. The CDR3 DNA sequence: TGTGCTAGTGGTTTGGACAGGACACACTACAATGAGCAGTTCTTC. Its translation: CASGLDRTHYNEQFF.

CDR3 nucleotides: TGTGCCAGCAGTCCGGACCCGGGGGAGACCCAGTACTTC. It codes for CASSPDPGETQYF. The chain couples TRBV12-3 or TRBV12-4 to TRBJ2-5; D is possibly TRBD2 (5 bases). This CDR3 is built from 13 residues. The V end was cut by 5 bases, the J end by 5 bases, with 12 bases between.

This clonotype was seen a few times. The rearrangement uses TRBV7-2 and TRBJ2-1, with TRBD2 matching over 8 bases. Germline V gene data show CDR1 as SGHTA and CDR2 as FQGNSA. This CDR3 has 16 amino acids. The V segment lost 3 bases and the J segment 6 bases; nucleotides outside the gene matches: 10. CDR3 protein: CASSFSSGTRFNEQFF. As DNA, the CDR3 is TGTGCCAGCAGCTTCAGTAGCGGGACCAGGTTCAATGAGCAGTTCTTC.

This clonotype is labeled medium-sized. This chain links TRBV20-1 with TRBJ2-1; D is perhaps TRBD1 (5 bases). Germline CDR1 reads DFQATT; CDR2 reads SNEGSKA (reference sequence). Trimming left V 3 bases short and J 6 bases short, with 9 bases between. The CDR3 runs 12 residues. In nucleotides, the CDR3 is TGCAGTGCTAGGGTAGGGGTCAATGAGCAGTTCTTC. The encoded protein is CSARVGVNEQFF.

This rearrangement joins TRBV20-1 to TRBJ2-5, with 7 bases lining up with TRBD2. CDR3 length: 15 amino acids. V gave up 0 bases and J gave up 1 base; unmatched junction bases: 5. Germline V gene lookup returns CDR1 DFQATT and CDR2 SNEGSKA (reference sequence). Here the CDR3 reads CSARDPGGTQETQYF. DNA for the CDR3: TGCAGTGCTAGAGACCCGGGAGGAACCCAAGAGACCCAGTACTTC.

The V and J genes are TRBV20-1 and TRBJ1-3, with 7 bases identical to TRBD1. The V segment lost 6 bases and the J segment 3 bases; nucleotides outside the gene matches: 5. This CDR3 is built from 13 residues. In germline, CDR1 is DFQATT, CDR2 SNEGSKA (reference sequence). For the CDR3, the DNA is TGCAGTGCCTTACAGGGGAATGGAAACACCATATATTTT. Translating gives CSALQGNGNTIYF.

This clonotype was seen more than once but under ten times. The chain has TRBV2 and TRBJ2-7; 9 bases match TRBD2. Unmatched junction bases numbered 8, after V lost 1 base and J lost 7 bases. This CDR3 contains 15 residues. Germline values: CDR1 SNHLY, CDR2 FYNNEI. In nucleotides, the CDR3 is TGTGCCAGCAGTGAAGTTGTCGGGGCGGGAGGGGAGCAGTACGTC. Protein product: CASSEVVGAGGEQYV.